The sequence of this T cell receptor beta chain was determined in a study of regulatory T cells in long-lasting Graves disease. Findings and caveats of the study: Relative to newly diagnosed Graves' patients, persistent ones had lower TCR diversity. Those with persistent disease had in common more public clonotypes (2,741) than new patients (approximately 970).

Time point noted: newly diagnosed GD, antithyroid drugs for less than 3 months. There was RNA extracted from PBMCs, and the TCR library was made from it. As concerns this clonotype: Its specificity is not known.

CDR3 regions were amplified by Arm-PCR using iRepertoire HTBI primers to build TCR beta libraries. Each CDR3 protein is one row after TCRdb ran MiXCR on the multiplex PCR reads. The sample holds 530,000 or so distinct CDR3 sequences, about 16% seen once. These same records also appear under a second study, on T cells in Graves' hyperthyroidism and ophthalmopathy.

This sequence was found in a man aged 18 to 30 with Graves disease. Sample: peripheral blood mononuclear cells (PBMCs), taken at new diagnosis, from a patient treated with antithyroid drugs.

This chain's CDR3 is CAWRKPGRASQPQHF. CDR3 DNA sequence: TGTGCCTGGAGGAAACCCGGCAGGGCCAGTCAGCCCCAGCATTTT. This chain connects TRBV30 to TRBJ1-5; D is perhaps TRBD1 (5 bases). The CDR3 runs to 15 residues. The germline V gene has CDR1 GTSNPN and CDR2 SVGIG (reference sequence). The V and J ends lost 3 bases and 6 bases respectively, with 18 bases between them.